Below, 27 T cell receptor beta chains from the same sample are listed, as sequenced in a study of a mutant IDH1 vaccine in newly diagnosed glioma. Clones were sequenced by immunoSEQ multiplex PCR, and TCRdb holds only the in-frame ones, with some missing. Of roughly 21,000 clones listed, around 82% are singletons. As to time point: baseline, week 1 (first vaccination visit). Noted treatment: pre-vaccination baseline after standard-of-care therapy. This material consisted of PBMCs, taken from a glioma patient treated with radiotherapy, temozolomide or both. All receptors come from a man aged 40-50 years with glioma.

The genes are TRBV30 and TRBJ1-2; 8 nucleotides agree with TRBD1. V lost 2 bases, J lost 2 bases, and 4 bases stayed unmatched. CDR3 size: 14 residues. From germline, CDR1 is GTSNPN and CDR2 SVGIG (reference sequence). CDR3 sequence reads: CAWSWTGTNYGYTF. For the CDR3, the DNA is TGTGCCTGGAGTTGGACAGGGACGAACTATGGCTACACCTTC.

The rearrangement uses TRBV11-2 and TRBJ2-5, with a weak D call TRBD2 (5 bases). The length of the CDR3 is 13 residues. Germline lookup yields CDR1 SGHAT and CDR2 FQNNGV. The ends were cut back, 5 bases at V and 5 bases at J, with 12 bases in the middle. DNA for the CDR3: TGTGCCAGCAGCACCGGGAAACAGGAGACCCAGTACTTC. Translating it yields CASSTGKQETQYF.

The V and J genes are TRBV29-1 and TRBJ2-3; D may correspond to TRBD1 or TRBD2 (6 bases each). This CDR3 is built from 14 residues. Trimming removed 4 bases at V and 2 bases at J, with 13 bases between. The germline gives CDR1 SQVTM, CDR2 ANQGSEA. The CDR3 DNA follows: TGCAGCGTTGGGGGGGCGGGGAACACAGATACGCAGTATTTT. Amino acid sequence: CSVGGAGNTDTQYF.

The chain uses TRBV30 and TRBJ1-2; 8 bases match TRBD1. CDR3 size: 12 residues. V was clipped by 3 bases and J by 8 bases; unmatched bases: 5. Germline-derived CDR1 and CDR2 are GTSNPN and SVGIG (reference sequence). This chain's CDR3 is CAWRGTGGGYTF. CDR3 coding DNA: TGTGCCTGGAGGGGGACAGGTGGAGGCTACACCTTC. Filled out from reference TRBV30 and TRBJ1-2, the complete variable domain reads SQTIHQWPATLVQPVGSPLSLECTVEGTSNPNLYWYRQAAGRGLQLLFYSVGIGQISSEVPQNLSASRPQDRQFILSSKKLLLSDSGFYLCAWRGTGGGYTFGSGTRLTVV.

This clone has only one observation. The chain joins TRBV9 to TRBJ2-2; the match to TRBD1 covers 8 bases. The ends lost 3 bases at V and 3 bases at J; junction bases unmatched: 7. The CDR3 sequence is 16 residues long. Germline V lookup: CDR1 SGDLS, CDR2 YYNGEE. The CDR3 region is CASSGGRGLHTGELFF. CDR3 in DNA: TGTGCCAGCAGCGGTGGCAGGGGGCTCCACACCGGGGAGCTGTTTTTT.

Note on this clone: Sequence at one end of the junction differs from germline and may be a read error. V usage is TRBV7-7 and J usage is TRBJ1-4; TRBD1 matches 9 bases. This CDR3 contains 16 residues. The germline V gene has CDR1 SSHAT and CDR2 FNYEAQ (reference sequence). This CDR3 is CASSLSYGQGFEKLFF. The CDR3 region has the DNA TGTGCTAGCAGCTTATCGTATGGACAGGGGTTTGAAAAACTGTTTTTT.

This sequence joins TRBV19 and TRBJ1-5; D unclear. Germline CDR1 and CDR2: LNHDA and SQIVND (reference sequence). This CDR3 comprises 12 residues. V was trimmed by 5 bases and J by 7 bases, leaving 9 bases between them. The CDR3 DNA is TGTGCCAGTAGTTTAGTGGGGCAGCCCCAGCATTTT. Translated, it gives CASSLVGQPQHF. Full variable domain (rest looked up from reference TRBV19 and TRBJ1-5): DGGITQSPKYLFRKEGQNVTLSCEQNLNHDAMYWYRQDPGQGLRLIYYSQIVNDFQKGDIAEGYSVSREKKESFPLTVTSAQKNPTAFYLCASSLVGQPQHFGDGTRLSIL.

The chain links TRBV5-6 to TRBJ2-3; 7 positions match TRBD1. This CDR3 comprises 15 residues. CDR1 and CDR2 (germline): SGHDT, YYEEEE. Unmatched junction bases numbered 9, after V lost 0 bases and J lost 8 bases. The CDR3: CASSLGDSSVGTQYF. CDR3 bases: TGTGCCAGCAGCTTGGGGGACAGTAGCGTCGGTACGCAGTATTTT.

The V gene is TRBV27, the J gene TRBJ1-6; 9 bases map to TRBD1. The J segment lost 7 bases and the V segment lost 1 base, leaving 5 bases of the junction unmatched. CDR1 and CDR2 (germline): MNHEY, SMNVEV (reference sequence). CDR3 length: 16 residues. CDR3 bases: TGTGCCAGCAGTTTATTGATTGGGACAGGGAATTCACCCCTCCACTTT. Amino acids: CASSLLIGTGNSPLHF.

J is TRBJ1-1 and V is TRBV29-1; weak D call: TRBD1 (5 bases). The CDR3 length is 13 residues. Looked up from germline, CDR1 is SQVTM and CDR2 is ANQGSEA. Trimming left V 7 bases short and J 2 bases short, with 14 bases between. The CDR3 here is CSGRAGVNTEAFF. The CDR3 nucleotides read TGCAGCGGCCGGGCGGGGGTCAACACTGAAGCTTTCTTT.

The chain couples TRBV15 to TRBJ2-2; D remains ambiguous. The V gene lost 0 bases and the J gene lost 0 bases, with 2 bases spanning the gap. Looked up from germline, CDR1 is LNHNV and CDR2 is YYDKDF (reference sequence). The CDR3 loop spans 14 amino acids. CDR3 DNA sequence: TGTGCCACCAGCAGAGAAACGAACACCGGGGAGCTGTTTTTT. It is translated as CATSRETNTGELFF.

This rearrangement joins TRBV30 to TRBJ1-1; D remains ambiguous. Germline V gives CDR1 GTSNPN, CDR2 SVGIG (reference sequence). This CDR3 region has 14 residues. Trimming removed 3 bases at V and 2 bases at J, with 13 bases between. CDR3 protein: CAWSPFSDNTEAFF. DNA for the CDR3: TGTGCCTGGAGCCCCTTCAGTGATAACACTGAAGCTTTCTTT.

The table lists this clone with a few counts. The chain couples TRBV19 to TRBJ1-1; TRBD1 might be the D (5 bases). Germline values: CDR1 LNHDA, CDR2 SQIVND (reference sequence). The CDR3 consists of 15 residues. V shed 5 bases and J shed 4 bases, with 17 bases lying between them. The DNA of the CDR3 is TGTGCCAGTAGTGCCCTGGAGAGGGGAGGCACTGAAGCTTTCTTT. It yields the protein CASSALERGGTEAFF.

The chain links TRBV7-9 to TRBJ1-2, with 9 bases fitting TRBD1. Germline V gene data show CDR1 as SEHNR and CDR2 as FQNEAQ (reference sequence). J was trimmed by 8 bases and V by 3 bases; bases with no gene match: 13. The CDR3 covers 16 residues. In DNA, the CDR3 is TGTGCCAGCAGCTTGGGCCTACCGGGACAGGGTGGAGGCTACACCTTC. It specifies CASSLGLPGQGGGYTF.

In regard to this clone: A much larger clone differs from this one at a single base, so this may be a read error. This CDR3 is also generated by other DNA sequences in the sample. The chain combines TRBV6-4 with TRBJ1-1, with D possibly being TRBD1 (5 bases). Looked up from germline, CDR1 is MRHNA and CDR2 is SNTAGT. Trimming pared 3 bases from V and 0 bases from J, leaving 5 bases between. The CDR3 is 13 residues long. For the CDR3, the DNA is TGTGCCAGCAGTGAGGGGGTGAACACTGAAGCTTTCTTT. Amino acid sequence: CASSEGVNTEAFF.

CDR3 residues: CASRDTIQETQYF. CDR3 coding DNA: TGTGCCAGCCGGGACACAATTCAAGAGACCCAGTACTTC. This rearrangement joins TRBV2 to TRBJ2-5, with D perhaps matching TRBD1 (6 bases). The germline gives CDR1 SNHLY, CDR2 FYNNEI. The CDR3 is 13 residues long. The V end was cut by 8 bases, the J end by 2 bases, with 12 bases between.

CDR3 sequence reads: CASSLIRGSEAFF. The CDR3 nucleotides read TGTGCCAGCAGTTTGATTCGGGGGTCTGAAGCTTTCTTT. The rearrangement links TRBV7-2 to TRBJ1-1, with D possibly matching TRBD1 (5 bases). From germline, CDR1 is SGHTA and CDR2 FQGNSA. The CDR3 sequence is 13 residues long. V was trimmed by 6 bases and J by 6 bases, leaving 14 bases between them.

V usage is TRBV2 and J usage is TRBJ2-5, with 9 positions matching TRBD1. The CDR3 loop spans 15 amino acids. Germline lookup yields CDR1 SNHLY and CDR2 FYNNEI. Trimming at V came to 6 bases and at J to 3 bases, leaving 8 bases not matched to a gene. The CDR3 loop is CASSQGQGGEETQYF. The CDR3 DNA sequence: TGTGCCAGCAGCCAGGGACAGGGTGGGGAAGAGACCCAGTACTTC.

V gene TRBV6-1 combines with J gene TRBJ1-4, with a tentative D call TRBD1 (5 bases). CDR1 and CDR2 from the germline V gene are MNHNS and SASEGT. The CDR3 loop spans 15 amino acids. V lost 1 base to trimming and J lost 10 bases, with 16 bases between them. The CDR3 nucleotides are TGTGCCAGCAGTGAAGAGGGGTATCTCGGGCGAAAACTGTTTTTT. It yields the protein CASSEEGYLGRKLFF.

The rearrangement links TRBV19 to TRBJ1-4; 11 nucleotides agree with TRBD1. The CDR3 is 15 amino acids. V lost 6 bases and J lost 8; bases outside the gene matches: 8. CDR1 and CDR2 from the germline V gene are LNHDA and SQIVND (reference sequence). DNA of the CDR3: TGTGCCAGTAGCTTCTCCGGGACAGGGGGAGAAAAACTGTTTTTT. Its protein is CASSFSGTGGEKLFF.

This clone was seen a handful of times. This chain joins TRBV11-2 and TRBJ2-7, with 7 bases aligning to TRBD1. CDR3 length equals 14 residues. Trimming at V came to 4 bases and at J to 0 bases, leaving 3 bases not matched to a gene. In germline, CDR1 is SGHAT, CDR2 FQNNGV. The CDR3 DNA is TGTGCCAGCAGCTGGGGACAGAACTCCTACGAGCAGTACTTC. Protein: CASSWGQNSYEQYF.

The chain employs TRBV6-6 and TRBJ1-6; D remains ambiguous. The CDR3 has 14 amino acids. Germline V CDR1 and CDR2: MNHNY, SVGAGI (reference sequence). Trimming left V 2 bases short and J 8 bases short, with 10 bases between. In nucleotides, the CDR3 is TGTGCCAGCAGTTACACGAGAACCGATTCACCCCTCCACTTT. Translation gives CASSYTRTDSPLHF.

The chain carries TRBV5-6 and TRBJ2-5; D is unclear. The CDR3 sequence is 12 residues long. Germline assignment: CDR1 SGHDT and CDR2 YYEEEE. V was cut by 2 bases and J by 5 bases, with 7 bases left in between. The CDR3 reads CASSFIRETQYF. In DNA form, the CDR3 reads TGTGCCAGCAGCTTTATCCGGGAGACCCAGTACTTC.

The gene calls are TRBV6-6 and TRBJ1-3, with D possibly being TRBD1 (5 bases). Germline CDR1 reads MNHNY; CDR2 reads SVGAGI (reference sequence). Trimming shortened V by 1 base and J by 2 bases, and 6 bases separated the two germline ends. The CDR3 is 14 residues long. The CDR3 bases are TGTGCCAGCAGTTACTTGGGGGCTGGAAACACCATATATTTT. This translates into CASSYLGAGNTIYF.

The chain has TRBV30 and TRBJ1-6, with 9 nucleotides matching TRBD1. V lost 5 bases to trimming and J lost 3 bases; unmatched junction nucleotides: 5. The CDR3 has 15 residues. CDR1 and CDR2 from the germline V gene are GTSNPN and SVGIG (reference sequence). CDR3 DNA: TGTGCCTGGGGAACAGGGGGCTTCTATAATTCACCCCTCCACTTT. Its protein is CAWGTGGFYNSPLHF.

The CDR3 nucleotides read TGTGCCTGGAGTCGCAAGAAACTTGGCGAGCAGTACGTC. Its translation is CAWSRKKLGEQYV. The chain couples TRBV30 to TRBJ2-7; D gene ambiguous. Germline-derived CDR1 and CDR2 are GTSNPN and SVGIG (reference sequence). The CDR3 has 13 residues. V gave up 2 bases and J gave up 6 bases, with 14 bases separating them.

The chain links TRBV4-1 to TRBJ1-3; the D gene is possibly TRBD1 (6 bases). V lost 1 base and J lost 4, with 14 bases in between. The germline V gene has CDR1 MGHRA and CDR2 YSYEKL. This CDR3 region has 16 residues. The CDR3 nucleotides are TGCGCCAGCAGCCAAGGGTTTGGGGGGCAGGGAAACACCATATATTTT. Translating gives CASSQGFGGQGNTIYF.